This paragraph covers one T cell receptor (beta chain) sequence. What antigen it recognizes has not been identified. No much larger clone exists at a distance of one base, and base qualities are not known. Preparation of the library involved the immunoSEQ multiplex PCR assay. As stored in TCRdb, this immuneACCESS dataset retains in-frame rearrangements with V and J assigned. A fraction of the clones does not appear; measured against another copy, unresolved V genes explain less than half of the discrepancy, and the remainder lacks a known reason. In this sample the table shows roughly 70,000 clones, 85% to 95% of which occur a single time. About 0.26% of the sample belongs to the ten largest clones. The data stem from a study of technical replicates of blood from several donors (dated by TCRdb to about 2017). V has 6 bases trimmed and J has 3 bases trimmed; junction bases matching no gene number 6. CDR1 SGHAT and CDR2 FQNNGV are derived from the germline V gene. From the cysteine through the phenylalanine, the CDR3 covers 15 amino acids. The retained sequence is limited to the CDR3, 45 bases, with the frame set at the first base.

The source is a human donor in good health. The material sequenced was T cells isolated from PBMCs. The chain is encoded by TRBV11-2 joined to TRBJ2-2; TRBD1 aligns with 8 central bases. This receptor carries the CDR3 CASSQTGVDTGELFF. The nucleotide sequence reads as follows: TGTGCCAGCAGTCAGACAGGGGTTGACACCGGGGAGCTGTTTTTT.